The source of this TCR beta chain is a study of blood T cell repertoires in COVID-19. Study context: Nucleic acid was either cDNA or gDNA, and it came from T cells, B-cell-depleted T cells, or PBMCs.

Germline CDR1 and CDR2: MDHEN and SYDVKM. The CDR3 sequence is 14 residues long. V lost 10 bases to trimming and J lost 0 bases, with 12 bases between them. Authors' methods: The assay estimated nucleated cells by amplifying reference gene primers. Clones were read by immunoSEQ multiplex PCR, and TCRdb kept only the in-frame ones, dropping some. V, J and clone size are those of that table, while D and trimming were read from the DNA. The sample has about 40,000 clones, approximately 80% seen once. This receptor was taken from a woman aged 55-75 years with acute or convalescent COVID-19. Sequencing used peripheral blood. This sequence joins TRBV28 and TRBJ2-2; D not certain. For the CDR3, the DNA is TGTGCCATACGGCGGCTGGCGAACACCGGGGAGCTGTTTTTT. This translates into CAIRRLANTGELFF.